This TCR beta chain was sequenced in a study of naive and memory T cell subsets. General study results and limits: TCR abundance followed a power law differing between naive and memory subsets.

Germline assignment: CDR1 SGHDT and CDR2 YYEEEE. The CDR3 is 19 amino acids. With 3 bases clipped from V and 3 bases from J, the junction kept 15 bases outside the gene matches. The beta constant-region primer was an equimolar mix of two oligonucleotides covering TRBC1 and TRBC2. Ligated cDNA was amplified by four rounds of PCR with nested alpha and beta constant-region primers and SP2. Each CDR3 protein gets one entry after TCRdb re-called the UMI-ligation and nested PCR reads with MiXCR. The data hold approximately 4,500 distinct CDR3 sequences, with approximately 5.2% observed a single time. This clonotype was seen more than once but under ten times. Its antigen is unknown.

The rearrangement links TRBV5-6 to TRBJ2-3, with 11 bases lining up with TRBD2. This TCR was recovered from a human donor in good health. Sequencing was done on a sample of effector memory CD8+ T cells from blood. Subset in this sample: effector memory, CD45RA- CD27-. The CDR3 sequence: CASSSLMVTSGSSTDTQYF. The CDR3 DNA reads as TGTGCCAGCAGCTCCCTAATGGTAACTAGCGGGAGTTCAACAGATACGCAGTATTTT.